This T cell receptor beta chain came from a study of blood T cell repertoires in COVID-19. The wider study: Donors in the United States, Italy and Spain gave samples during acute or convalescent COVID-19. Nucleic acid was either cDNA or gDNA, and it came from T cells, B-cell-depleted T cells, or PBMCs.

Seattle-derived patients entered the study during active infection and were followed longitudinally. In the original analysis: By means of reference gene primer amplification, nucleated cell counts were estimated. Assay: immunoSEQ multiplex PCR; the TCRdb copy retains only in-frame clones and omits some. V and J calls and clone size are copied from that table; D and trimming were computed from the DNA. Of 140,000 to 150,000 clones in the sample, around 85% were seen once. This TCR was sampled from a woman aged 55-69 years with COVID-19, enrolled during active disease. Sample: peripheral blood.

In DNA form, the CDR3 reads TGTGCCAGCAGTTCACCTAGACAGGGGGTAACAGATACGCAGTATTTT. Its protein product is CASSSPRQGVTDTQYF. This chain connects TRBV6-5 to TRBJ2-3, with 9 bases identical to TRBD1. Trimming took 4 bases from V and 3 from J; bases not matched to a gene: 8. This CDR3 is 16 amino acids long. Germline loops: CDR1 MNHEY, CDR2 SVGAGI.